Described below is a single T cell receptor (beta chain) sequence and its context. Which antigen it targets is not known. Base qualities are missing; no much larger clone stands one base away. The library was produced with the immunoSEQ multiplex PCR assay. A mixture of 60 forward primers for TCR Vbeta segments and 13 reverse primers for TCR Jbeta segments was used in the multiplex PCR. The CDR3 region of rearranged TCR beta genes was amplified from genomic DNA with a multiplex PCR assay. The Illumina HiSeq System was used to sequence the amplified TCR beta libraries as 87-base-pair reads. Per the source publication's procedure: In a later analysis, tens of millions of unique TCR beta chains were counted across the approximately 640 repertoires, and about 10 million of these chains were shared by at least two donors. A nearest-neighbor algorithm error-corrected the raw reads and collapsed the reads into unique sequences, merging closely related sequences to remove PCR and sequencing errors. Alignment of CDR3 sequences to IMGT reference sequences was used to assign V, D and J gene segments. Each retained sequence needed at least a six-nucleotide match to both a V gene segment and a J gene segment. A rearrangement counted as productive if the CDR3 had no stop codons and remained in frame with V and J, and every other rearrangement counted as non-productive. CDR3 was defined by IMGT convention, running from the second conserved V-encoded cysteine to the conserved J-encoded phenylalanine. The earlier analysis of about 590 of the donors excluded sequences that lacked an unambiguous match to a single V gene segment. An earlier analysis of several hundred of the donors called V segments functional above 56.7% productive rearrangements and segregating when the between-donor standard deviation exceeded 5%. A statistical classification framework was built for diagnosing cytomegalovirus status from the catalog of TCR beta chain sequences. In a later analysis, TCR nucleotide sequences were compared against IMGT/GENE-DB human TR gene sequences so that V and J genes could be assigned. Using the TCRdist pipeline, a later analysis assigned CDR3 sequences along with most-parsimonious VDJ recombination scenarios. In a later analysis, every TCR beta chain was defined by the combination of its CDR3 amino acid sequence and its V-gene family, and reads without a unique V-gene family were dropped. As a way to deal with suspected cross-contamination and a sequencing artifact, a later analysis dropped 450 to 600 nucleotide sequences that were highly shared and had low generation probability. A later analysis calculated a clonal expansion index for each public chain from normalized within-repertoire ranks of inferred template counts. Generation probabilities in a later analysis came from a VDJ recombination model fitted to out-of-frame rearrangements, and those results were checked against IGoR. In a later analysis, hypergeometric tests were used to score TCR-TCR, TCR-HLA and TCR-CMV co-occurrence, with a repertoire-size bias correction applied to TCR pairs. In a later analysis, false discovery rates were estimated by permuting HLA or CMV assignments 20 times. In a later analysis, co-occurring TCRs were grouped using DBSCAN, and TCRdist sequence similarity was added for clustering within HLA-allele-positive subsets. Repertoires with fewer than 30,000 or more than 120,000 public chains were left out of co-occurrence clustering, as were five repertoires with anomalous nucleotide sharing. The source is immuneACCESS, and TCRdb retained only in-frame sequences with V and J called. Part of the clones is not carried over; for the studies checked, unresolved V genes explain less than half of this, and the remainder is unexplained. The DNA was the basis for D and trimming; V, J and clone size are from that table. The sample table shows over 85,000 clones, and 70% to 90% are seen once. 2.5% to 3% of the sample lies in the top ten.

This sample is part of a study of cytomegalovirus exposure and HLA in healthy donors (dated by TCRdb to about 2017). As for the study more broadly: According to an earlier analysis of 450 to 650 of the donors, 150 million to 200 million T cells yielded 120 million or so unique TCR beta sequences and roughly 280 Gb of sequence data. An early release that covered approximately 600 HLA-typed donors contained approximately 290 gigabases of sequencing data and around 85 million unique TCR sequences. Among the roughly 400 genotyped donors, 81% belonged to the genetic ancestry cluster associated with self-reported Caucasian donors. The study aimed to test whether signatures of past pathogen exposure could be identified by cataloging public T cell receptors. The study profiled the T cell repertoires of under 850 subjects by immunosequencing and related them to cytomegalovirus serostatus. Besides the first cohort of around 670 subjects, a separate validation cohort made up of some 110 different subjects was used. The study combined high-throughput TCR immunosequencing, statistical association of individual TCRs with disease status, and machine learning to predict cytomegalovirus infection status. A later analysis re-examined previously published TCR beta repertoires from several hundred donors and added high-resolution HLA genotyping to investigate patterns of TCR occurrence. Rather than drawing on any new phenotypic data, the later analysis identified candidate immune exposures from TCR beta sequences and the way those sequences occurred across donors. An earlier analysis of around 540 of the donors applied high-throughput TCR beta sequencing to assess whether each TCR beta V gene segment acted as functional or pseudogenic. Donor age, sex, ethnicity and CMV serostatus were collected together with the repertoire data. A later genetic analysis used genome-wide SNP genotypes for about three fifths of the 666 donors, treating that subset as a discovery cohort. Every discovery cohort repertoire had been produced on one sequencing platform. Class I and class II HLA loci were covered by the typing at four-digit resolution. Typing coverage varied by locus: roughly 620-640 donors for A, B, C, DRB1 and DQB1; roughly 560 for DQA1; over 600 for DPA1; some 470 for DPB1. Roughly 5 DR-DQ haplotypes were handled as single units for association and clustering because linkage in the cohort was strong. On average, 235,054 unique TCR beta nucleotide sequences were sequenced per donor among 398 genotyped donors of the cohort, with 15% to 20% of those sequences being non-productive.

The cohort was made up of 666 healthy bone marrow donors. All cohort members were sampled while nominally healthy, although unrecorded immune exposures were likely present. The donor tested CMV seronegative, placing the donor among the approximately 360 seronegative members of the cohort. A peripheral blood sample was collected from each donor, and TCR beta sequencing was performed on peripheral blood mononuclear cells. The Qiagen DNeasy Blood Extraction Kit was used to extract genomic DNA from the blood cell samples. Including cysteine and phenylalanine, the CDR3 has 13 amino acids. The DNA shown is the 39-base CDR3, in frame from base 1. The V end gives up 10 bases and the J end 7 bases, leaving 6 bases in the junction not matched to a gene. CDR1 ENHRY and CDR2 SYGVKD were looked up in the germline V gene. The paper's findings and limits, for the study overall: Some IMGT-functional V segments, including TRBV6-2 and TRBV6-3, could not be distinguished by the 87-base-pair reads and were therefore excluded. The only immune exposure information available for the cohort was CMV serostatus. Specific HLA alleles were associated with around 18,000 TCR beta sequences at a false discovery rate of 0.05 in a later analysis. The classifier was reported to diagnose cytomegalovirus status with high specificity and sensitivity in both the original cohort and the validation cohort. It was suggested by the authors that the approach could potentially be generalized to other disease states and immunological phenotypes. In a later genetic analysis, fewer N-insertions in productive TCRs were reported among donors in an Asian-associated ancestry cluster than the approximately 710-donor mean. Across donors, most TCR sequences were observed very rarely, whereas some public TCRs were present in many individuals. In a later analysis, several top co-occurrence clusters were reported to appear linked to parvovirus B19, influenza, CMV and Epstein-Barr virus. Because some donors lacked HLA typing at each locus, the association tests relied only on the typed subset. The study listed approximately 150 TCR beta chains as associated with cytomegalovirus. The presence/absence analyses assumed that sequencing depth was roughly uniform across donors, and that assumption may not be true. Most CMV-associated TCR beta chains appeared to be HLA-restricted in a later analysis, and the HLA associations seemed to be driven largely by CMV exposure. In this cohort, only TCR beta chains were sequenced, and detectable features were limited by the absence of alpha or paired-chain data. Strong co-occurrence of HLA alleles, especially DR and DQ, made assigning TCR associations to individual alleles difficult. A later analysis found that TCR association rates varied across HLA loci, with DRB1 alleles showing the most associated TCRs and HLA-C alleles the fewest. A further reported finding was that TCR beta sequences accurately predicted the HLA-A and HLA-B alleles for most subjects in the first cohort. In vitro tests confirmed that a few of the cytomegalovirus-associated TCR beta chains recognize cytomegalovirus antigens. Because counts were too low, roughly 18 rarely observed V segments, including chromosome 9 orphons, were left out of the earlier analysis of over 550 of the donors. A cluster of highly shared sequence variants was judged likely to represent a technical artifact of the sequencing pipeline. In an earlier analysis of 587 of the donors, most TCR beta V segments appeared in productive rearrangements about 87% or about 30% of the time, broadly matching IMGT annotations. Linkage disequilibrium might explain the correlated functional status among segregating V segments, but an unknown experimental factor could not be ruled out. In a later analysis, HLA-associated TCR beta chains were found to be more clonally expanded and to have lower generation probabilities than equally common non-associated chains. An association between a missense DCLRE1C variant and V-gene and J-gene trimming of TCR beta chains was found in a later genetic analysis and replicated in an independent cohort.

Input material: PBMCs. This sequence was found in a man aged 40-49 years in good health and CMV-seronegative. The chain is encoded by TRBV10-3 joined to TRBJ2-2, with 10 junctional bases fitting TRBD1. The DNA is TGTGCCACCAGACAGGGGGCCGGCGGGGAGCTGTTTTTT. This encodes CATRQGAGGELFF.